Each of the 20 T cell receptor beta chains below was sequenced from the same sample in a study of CD8+ T cells in alopecia areata. Extraction and reverse transcription of RNA yielded cDNA as the sequencing template. Some clones are missing from TCRdb's copy, which holds only in-frame ones; the method was immunoSEQ multiplex PCR. The repertoire consists of about 270,000 clones, none detected only once. The study sorted pooled cutaneous lymph node cells by CD4, CD8alpha, NKG2D, NKG2ACE and other markers. The sample was CD4+ T cells sorted from a lymph node. These receptors were obtained from a C3H/HeJ mouse with alopecia areata. Mouse strain MHC haplotype: H2-k.

This clone came up a few times. Genes here carry mouse names. The observed sequence ends 4 residues before the CDR3 terminus, with the missing tail filled in from the germline J gene. The identical CDR3 is also encoded by other nucleotide sequences in the sample. The rearrangement links TRBV5 to TRBJ2-7; unclear D gene. The CDR3 covers 12 residues. In germline, CDR1 is LGHNA, CDR2 YNLKQL (reference sequence). CDR3: CASSHTDYEQYF. The DNA read from the CDR3 is TGTGCCAGCAGCCACACAGATTAT.

Remarks on this clone: The gene names here belong to mouse. The CDR3 end falls 4 residues outside the read, so it is completed with the germline J gene. The V and J genes are TRBV13-1 and TRBJ2-1; possibly TRBD2 for D (7 bases). The CDR3 contains 14 residues. Germline V gives CDR1 NSHNY, CDR2 SYGAGN. The DNA read from the CDR3 is TGTGCCAGCAGTGATGACGGGGGGCGGGCT. Protein: CASSDDGGRA. The full CDR3 sequence reads CASSDDGGRAEQFF.

This clone was seen a handful of times. The genes are named according to mouse. The read finishes 4 residues shy of the CDR3 end, and the germline J gene is used to complete it. The genes are TRBV4 and TRBJ2-3; 11 bases are a match to TRBD2. The CDR3 runs 15 residues. Losses at the gene ends were 5 bases for V and 2 bases for J; bases not matched to a gene: 3. Looked up from germline, CDR1 is LGHDT and CDR2 is YNNKQL (reference sequence). Partial CDR3 DNA: TGTGCCAGCAGCCGGACTGGGGGGAATGCAGAA. Protein sequence: CASSRTGGNAE. The complete CDR3 sequence is CASSRTGGNAETLYF.

In its sample, this clone was seen a few times. Mouse gene names apply. The CDR3 extends 4 residues past the end of the read, so its final part is completed from the germline J gene. Within the sample, other DNA sequences also encode this same CDR3. The rearrangement links TRBV5 to TRBJ2-1; no reliable D call. Germline CDR1 reads LGHNA; CDR2 reads YNLKQL (reference sequence). The CDR3 covers 12 residues. CDR3 in amino acids: CASSQVGAEQFF. The part of the CDR3 DNA that was read is TGTGCCAGCAGCCAAGTAGGGGCT.

Worth noting for this clone: Gene names are the mouse ones. The CDR3 is cut off 4 residues early in the read; its end comes from the germline J gene. The V call is TRBV14, the J call TRBJ2-5, with D possibly being TRBD1 (5 bases). CDR3 size: 14 residues. Germline values: CDR1 SGHDT, CDR2 FRDEAV. CDR3: CASSFAGLEDTQYF. CDR3 DNA, as far as it was read: TGTGCCAGCAGTTTCGCAGGGTTGGAAGAC.

This clone has a handful of counts. Gene labels here are mouse ones. Read data end 3 residues before the CDR3 end; the end is taken from the germline J gene. The chain links TRBV5 to TRBJ1-6; 7 nucleotides line up with TRBD1. TRBJ1-6 is designated an ORF whose function remains uncertain. Germline V gene sequence: CDR1 LGHNA, CDR2 YNLKQL (reference sequence). The CDR3 is 15 residues long. V shed 0 bases and J 6 bases; nucleotides not matched to a gene: 2. CDR3 region: CASSQDRGPNSPLYF. The covered CDR3 bases are TGTGCCAGCAGCCAAGATAGGGGGCCTAATTCGCCC.

The sample holds a few counts of this clone. Genes and germline are mouse. Read coverage stops 4 residues before the CDR3 terminus; the germline J gene supplies the remainder. Other nucleotide sequences in the sample specify the same CDR3. The rearrangement joins TRBV13-3 to TRBJ2-2; 11 positions agree with TRBD2. The germline gives CDR1 NNHDY, CDR2 SYVADS. The CDR3 extends over 15 amino acids. Trimming removed 5 bases from V and 1 base from J; junction bases left unmatched: 1. The DNA read from the CDR3 is TGTGCCAGCAGGGACTGGGGGGAAAACACCGGG. Translating gives CASRDWGENTG. The entire CDR3 protein is CASRDWGENTGQLYF.

To note about this clone: Genes and germline are mouse. From the germline J gene comes the end of the CDR3, since the read stops 4 residues before it. The chain has TRBV31 and TRBJ2-1; TRBD2 matches 9 bases. The germline gives CDR1 GKSSPN, CDR2 SITVG. The CDR3 has 12 amino acids. The CDR3 protein is CAWVGGQAEQFF. CDR3 bases read: TGTGCCTGGGTGGGGGGGCAAGCT.

This clone occurred many times. Mouse gene names and germline throughout. The CDR3 extends 4 residues past the end of the read, so its final part is completed from the germline J gene. This chain uses TRBV1 with TRBJ2-2, with TRBD1 as a possible D gene (5 bases). Germline V lookup: CDR1 NSQYPW, CDR2 LRSPGD (reference sequence). V lost 1 base and J 0 bases, leaving 9 bases between the germline ends. CDR3 length: 16 residues. CDR3 DNA, as far as it was read: TGCACCTGCAGTGCAGCAGGGAGGGCAAACACCGGG. This translates into CTCSAAGRANTG. The full CDR3 is CTCSAAGRANTGQLYF.

In this sample, this clone turned up a few times. Here the gene names and germline are mouse. The read terminates 4 residues ahead of where the CDR3 ends, so the germline J gene completes it. The gene calls are TRBV13-1 and TRBJ2-1; TRBD2 is a possible D gene (5 bases). The V and J ends lost 3 bases and 3 bases respectively, with 10 bases between them. This CDR3 has 14 residues. Germline V CDR1 and CDR2: NSHNY, SYGAGN. The CDR3 spells CASSGRTTYAEQFF. The covered CDR3 bases are TGTGCCAGCAGTGGCAGGACTACCTATGCT.

This clone was seen a few times. Here the gene names and germline are mouse. In the same sample, other DNA sequences code for this CDR3. CDR3 loop: CTCSAPGQGNAETLYF. The sequenced CDR3 bases are TGCACCTGCAGTGCCCCGGGACAGGGTAATGCAGAA. This sequence joins TRBV1 and TRBJ2-3, with TRBD1 matching 9 bases. The read is 4 residues too short to cover the CDR3 end, so that end is filled in from the germline J gene. CDR3 length: 16 amino acids. Germline CDR1 reads NSQYPW; CDR2 reads LRSPGD (reference sequence). V shed 3 bases and J 2 bases; nucleotides not matched to a gene: 6.

This clone was seen ten or more times. The genes and germline here are from mouse. The read ends 4 residues early relative to the CDR3; the germline J gene fills the gap. Other DNA sequences of this sample code for an identical CDR3. The chain joins TRBV13-1 to TRBJ1-1; 9 bases are a match to TRBD1. This CDR3 spans 14 amino acids. In germline, CDR1 is NSHNY, CDR2 SYGAGN. The junction had 0 bases not matched to a gene; V was cut back by 2 bases and J by 1 base. The CDR3: CASSEDRGNTEVFF. CDR3 bases read: TGTGCCAGCAGTGAGGACAGGGGGAACACA.

The sample holds a few counts of this clone. Gene names refer to mouse genes. The read ends 3 residues shy of where the CDR3 ends; the end is completed using the germline J gene. This chain connects TRBV13-1 to TRBJ1-6, with D perhaps TRBD1 (5 bases). TRBJ1-6 is reported as an ORF; its role is uncertain. Germline lookup yields CDR1 NSHNY and CDR2 SYGAGN. The CDR3 runs to 14 residues. V lost 5 bases and J lost 2, with 8 bases in between. The CDR3 loop reads CASSTTAYNSPLYF. The DNA read from the CDR3 is TGTGCCAGCAGCACGACAGCCTATAATTCGCCC.

This clone has ten or more counts. Gene and germline names: mouse. The read is 4 residues too short to cover the CDR3 end, so that end is filled in from the germline J gene. The sample contains more than one DNA sequence encoding this CDR3. This chain connects TRBV1 to TRBJ2-1, with 13 nucleotides matching TRBD2. Losses at the gene ends were 4 bases for V and 1 base for J; bases not matched to a gene: 1. There are 16 residues in the CDR3. Germline CDR1 NSQYPW, CDR2 LRSPGD (reference sequence). CDR3 bases read: TGCACCTGCAGTGGGGGACTGGGGGGGAACTATGCT. This encodes CTCSGGLGGNYA. The complete CDR3 reads CTCSGGLGGNYAEQFF.

This clone was recorded a few times. Mouse gene names apply. The read gets to within 3 residues of the CDR3 end, and the germline J gene fills in the rest. The V and J genes are TRBV1 and TRBJ1-6; perhaps TRBD1 as D (6 bases). TRBJ1-6 is noted as an ORF with a role that remains uncertain. Trimming took off 2 bases at V and 5 bases at J, with 7 bases between the two ends. From germline, CDR1 is NSQYPW and CDR2 LRSPGD (reference sequence). There are 14 residues in the CDR3. The covered CDR3 bases are TGCACCTGCAGTGCAACAGGGAATAATTCGCCC. Translation gives CTCSATGNNSP. The complete CDR3 reads CTCSATGNNSPLYF.

This clone was recorded a few times. Mouse gene names and germline throughout. The observed sequence ends 4 residues before the CDR3 terminus, with the missing tail filled in from the germline J gene. The rearrangement joins TRBV13-1 to TRBJ2-3; 12 bases line up with TRBD2. The V segment lost 1 base and the J segment 1 base; nucleotides outside the gene matches: 1. The germline CDR1 and CDR2 sequences are NSHNY and SYGAGN. The length of the CDR3 is 16 residues. Partial CDR3 DNA: TGTGCCAGCAGTGATCGGGACTGGGGGGGTGCAGAA. As protein: CASSDRDWGGAE. The full CDR3 sequence reads CASSDRDWGGAETLYF.

Details on this clone: Gene names are mouse gene names. The sequenced fragment ends 4 residues before the CDR3 boundary, so the rest is inferred from the germline J gene. The chain is built from TRBV13-1 and TRBJ1-1, with a weak D call TRBD1 (5 bases). This CDR3 comprises 14 residues. CDR1 is NSHNY and CDR2 is SYGAGN in the germline V gene. The CDR3 bases that were read are TGTGCCAGCAGATCCGGGACTGGGGGGGTA. It specifies CASRSGTGGV. The whole CDR3 region reads CASRSGTGGVEVFF.

This clone was observed a handful of times. Here the gene names and germline are mouse. From the germline J gene comes the end of the CDR3, since the read stops 4 residues before it. Other DNA sequences in this sample translate to the same CDR3. The chain combines TRBV19 with TRBJ2-3; 8 nucleotides match TRBD2. V dropped 2 bases and J dropped 2; count of bases not matched to a gene: 4. Germline CDR1 and CDR2: FNHDT and SITEND (reference sequence). The CDR3 has 15 amino acids. CDR3 DNA, as far as it was read: TGTGCCAGCAGTATCTGGGGGGCCTCTGCAGAA. This codes for CASSIWGASAE. The whole CDR3 protein is CASSIWGASAETLYF.

Turning to this clone: Mouse gene names and germline throughout. Read coverage stops 4 residues before the CDR3 terminus; the germline J gene supplies the remainder. The V gene is TRBV1, the J gene TRBJ2-7; 8 bases fit TRBD2. CDR1 NSQYPW and CDR2 LRSPGD come from the germline V gene (reference sequence). The CDR3 covers 13 residues. Trimming removed 4 bases from V and 2 bases from J; junction bases left unmatched: 1. CDR3 bases read: TGCACCTGCAGTGGGGGGGGGCCCTAT. Protein sequence: CTCSGGGPY. From start to end, the CDR3 is CTCSGGGPYEQYF.

Notes on this clone: Gene names are mouse gene names. The read halts 4 residues ahead of the CDR3 end, with the missing end drawn from the germline J gene. Other DNA sequences of this sample code for an identical CDR3. The chain uses TRBV12-1 and TRBJ1-2; D gene ambiguous. CDR3 length equals 12 residues. Germline CDR1 and CDR2: SGHSN and HYEKVE. The DNA read from the CDR3 is TGTGCCAGCTCTCTTCAAGGGTCC. It encodes CASSLQGS. The whole CDR3 protein reads CASSLQGSDYTF.